A selection of T cell receptor beta chains follows, all from one sample in a study of blood T cell repertoires in COVID-19. Clones were sequenced by immunoSEQ multiplex PCR, and TCRdb holds only the in-frame ones, with some missing. The repertoire holds fewer than 200,000 clones, with 83% as singletons. The specimen was PBMCs or T cells enriched from blood (not recorded which). Source of these receptors: a woman between 50 and 59 years old who had recovered from COVID-19. CDR3s include the opening cysteine and the closing phenylalanine or tryptophan. Fields, in order: J gene, V gene, CDR3 protein.

J gene: TRBJ1-6; V gene: TRBV7-3; CDR3 protein: CASSLNGGSNNSPLHF
J gene: TRBJ2-1; V gene: TRBV14; CDR3 protein: CASSQTLASGPLNEQFF
J gene: TRBJ1-5; V gene: TRBV9; CDR3 protein: CASSRQEAYQPQHF
J gene: TRBJ1-6; V gene: TRBV6-5; CDR3 protein: CATMGQSNSPLHF
J gene: TRBJ1-2; V gene: TRBV7-2; CDR3 protein: CASSPGGANYGYTF
J gene: TRBJ1-6; V gene: TRBV3-1/TRBV3-2; CDR3 protein: CASSRQGGGPPLHF
J gene: TRBJ1-1; V gene: TRBV14; CDR3 protein: CASSQARGTEAFF
J gene: TRBJ2-1; V gene: TRBV15; CDR3 protein: CATGGRDYLNEQFF
J gene: TRBJ1-2; V gene: TRBV11-2; CDR3 protein: CASSGQGPNYGYTF
J gene: TRBJ2-4; V gene: TRBV11-2; CDR3 protein: CASSLYGDPIQYF
J gene: TRBJ2-2; V gene: TRBV12-3/TRBV12-4; CDR3 protein: CASSRTGAGELFF
J gene: TRBJ1-5; V gene: TRBV27; CDR3 protein: CASSYGGSHQPQHF
J gene: TRBJ2-2; V gene: TRBV5-1; CDR3 protein: CASSLESVGFGELFF
J gene: TRBJ1-6; V gene: TRBV9; CDR3 protein: CASSVRDRPPLHF
J gene: TRBJ1-1; V gene: TRBV9; CDR3 protein: CASSVDGGLNTEAFF
J gene: TRBJ2-5; V gene: TRBV3-1/TRBV3-2; CDR3 protein: CASSQEVAGGQETQYF
J gene: TRBJ2-1; V gene: TRBV2; CDR3 protein: CASTKGGGKSYNEQFF
J gene: TRBJ2-1; V gene: TRBV10-3; CDR3 protein: CASRREGYNEQFF
J gene: TRBJ2-3; V gene: TRBV5-4; CDR3 protein: CASSLANTDTQYF
J gene: TRBJ2-2; V gene: TRBV15; CDR3 protein: CATTGTQNTGELFF